This TCR beta chain was profiled in a study of cytomegalovirus exposure and HLA in healthy donors. Here immunoSEQ multiplex PCR was the method, and the copy in TCRdb shows in-frame clones only, minus some. The data hold 220,000 or so clones, with about nine tenths observed a single time. The V segment lost 0 bases and the J segment 4 bases; nucleotides outside the gene matches: 9. Germline CDR1 is SGHRS and CDR2 is YFSETQ. The CDR3 length is 18 residues. In the case of this clone: The antigen is unknown.

Broader study findings: In vitro, a few CMV-associated chains proved specific for CMV antigens. In the 120 or so validation repertoires, approximately 94% of cluster scores exceeded 0, per a later analysis.

The chain uses TRBV5-1 and TRBJ2-5, with TRBD2 identical over 13 bases. This sequence originates from a woman aged 18 to 35 in good health and CMV-seropositive. Sequencing was carried out using PBMCs. The CDR3 loop reads CASSLGLQTSGRRETQYF. CDR3 DNA sequence: TGCGCCAGCAGCTTGGGGCTCCAGACTAGCGGGAGGAGAGAGACCCAGTACTTC.